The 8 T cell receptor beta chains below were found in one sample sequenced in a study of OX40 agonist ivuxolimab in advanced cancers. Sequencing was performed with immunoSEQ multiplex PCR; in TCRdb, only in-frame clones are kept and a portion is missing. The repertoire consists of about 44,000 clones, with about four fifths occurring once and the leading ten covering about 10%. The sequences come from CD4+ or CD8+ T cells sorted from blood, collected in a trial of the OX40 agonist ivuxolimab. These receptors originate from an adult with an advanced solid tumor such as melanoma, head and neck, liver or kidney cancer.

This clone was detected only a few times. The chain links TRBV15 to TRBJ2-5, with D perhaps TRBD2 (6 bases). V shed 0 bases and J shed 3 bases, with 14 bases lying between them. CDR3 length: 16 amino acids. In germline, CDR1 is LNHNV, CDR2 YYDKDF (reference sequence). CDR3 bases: TGTGCCACCAGCAGAGAATCCCCCTGGGAGGAAGAGACCCAGTACTTC. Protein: CATSRESPWEEETQYF. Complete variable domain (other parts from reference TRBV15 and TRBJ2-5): DAMVIQNPRYQVTQFGKPVTLSCSQTLNHNVMYWYQQKSSQAPKLLFHYYDKDFNNEADTPDNFQSRRPNTSFCFLDIRSPGLGDTAMYLCATSRESPWEEETQYFGPGTRLLVL.

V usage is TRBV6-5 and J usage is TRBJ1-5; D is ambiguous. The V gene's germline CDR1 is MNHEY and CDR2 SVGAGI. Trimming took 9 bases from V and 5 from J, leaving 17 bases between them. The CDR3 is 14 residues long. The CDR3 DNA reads TGTGCCAGTAATCGGGCCGGCCCTGATCAGCCCCAGCATTTT. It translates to CASNRAGPDQPQHF.

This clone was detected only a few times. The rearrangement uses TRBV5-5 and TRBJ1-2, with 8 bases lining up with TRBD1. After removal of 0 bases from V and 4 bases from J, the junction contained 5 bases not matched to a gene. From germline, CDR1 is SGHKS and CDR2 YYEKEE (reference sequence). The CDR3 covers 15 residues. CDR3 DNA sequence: TGTGCCAGCAGCTTGGGACAGGGGTGGGGCTATGGCTACACCTTC. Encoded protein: CASSLGQGWGYGYTF.

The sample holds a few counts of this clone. This CDR3 reads CASSLGTRPNTEAFF. As DNA, the CDR3 is TGTGCCAGCAGCTTAGGGACCAGACCGAACACTGAAGCTTTCTTT. The chain combines TRBV7-9 with TRBJ1-1; D unresolved. The V end was cut by 1 base, the J end by 1 base, with 10 bases between. The germline CDR1 and CDR2 sequences are SEHNR and FQNEAQ (reference sequence). This CDR3 is built from 15 residues.

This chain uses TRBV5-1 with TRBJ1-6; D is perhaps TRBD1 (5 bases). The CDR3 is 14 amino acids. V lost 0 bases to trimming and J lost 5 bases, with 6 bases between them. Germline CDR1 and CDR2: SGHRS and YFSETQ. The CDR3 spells CASSLAGDNSPLHF. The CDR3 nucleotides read TGCGCCAGCAGCTTGGCGGGGGATAATTCACCCCTCCACTTT.

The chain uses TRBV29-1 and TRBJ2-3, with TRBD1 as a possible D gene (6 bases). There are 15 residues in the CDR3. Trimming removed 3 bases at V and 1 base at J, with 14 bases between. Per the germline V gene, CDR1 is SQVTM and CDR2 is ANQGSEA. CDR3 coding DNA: TGCAGCGTTGAGGTCAGGGGATTCGGCACAGATACGCAGTATTTT. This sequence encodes CSVEVRGFGTDTQYF.

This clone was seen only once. CDR3 residues: CASSPRAGLTNYGYTF. CDR3 nucleotides: TGTGCCAGCAGCCCTCGTGCAGGGCTGACTAACTATGGCTACACCTTC. The J gene is TRBJ1-2, the V gene TRBV9, with a possible D match to TRBD1 (5 bases). This CDR3 contains 16 residues. V was trimmed by 4 bases and J by 0 bases, leaving 16 bases between them. CDR1 SGDLS and CDR2 YYNGEE come from the germline V gene.

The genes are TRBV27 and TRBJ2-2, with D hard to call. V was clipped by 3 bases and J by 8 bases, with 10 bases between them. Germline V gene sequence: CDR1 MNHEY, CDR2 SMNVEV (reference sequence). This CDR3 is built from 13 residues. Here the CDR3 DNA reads TGTGCCAGCAGTTTTTGGGGATTAGGGGAGCTGTTTTTT. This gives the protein CASSFWGLGELFF.